These 10 T cell receptor beta chains share one sample of origin, sequenced in a study of siplizumab effects on memory and regulatory T cells. Sequencing used immunoSEQ multiplex PCR; TCRdb keeps in-frame clones, though not all of them. The sample comprises about 70,000 clones, over 75% of which are singletons, and more than 1.5% rests with the top ten. The sample taken for sequencing was Tregs sorted from blood. Every receptor here comes from a human donor in good health.

V gene TRBV7-9 combines with J gene TRBJ2-2; no clear D gene. CDR3 size: 16 residues. Germline V gene data show CDR1 as SEHNR and CDR2 as FQNEAQ (reference sequence). With 0 bases removed from V and 1 base from J, the gap between germline ends came to 9 bases. The CDR3 spells CASSLAGMQNTGELFF. The CDR3 DNA reads TGTGCCAGCAGCTTAGCGGGGATGCAGAACACCGGGGAGCTGTTTTTT.

This rearrangement joins TRBV27 to TRBJ2-7, with D perhaps given as TRBD1 or TRBD2 (5 bases each). Germline values: CDR1 MNHEY, CDR2 SMNVEV (reference sequence). V lost 8 bases, J lost 6 bases, and 17 bases lay in between. This CDR3 spans 13 amino acids. The CDR3 loop reads CASQASRVSEQYF. The CDR3 nucleotides are TGTGCCAGCCAGGCTAGCAGGGTAAGCGAGCAGTACTTC.

V usage is TRBV7-2 and J usage is TRBJ2-5; D gene uncertain. The CDR3 has 12 amino acids. Germline V gene lookup returns CDR1 SGHTA and CDR2 FQGNSA. V was trimmed by 4 bases and J by 5 bases, leaving 8 bases between them. Here the CDR3 reads CASSWRSETQYF. DNA of the CDR3: TGTGCCAGCAGCTGGCGGAGCGAGACCCAGTACTTC.

This chain connects TRBV6-1 to TRBJ2-3; 8 bases map to TRBD2. Trimming at V came to 4 bases and at J to 0 bases, leaving 3 bases not matched to a gene. This CDR3 region has 15 residues. Germline V gives CDR1 MNHNS, CDR2 SASEGT. The CDR3 DNA reads TGTGCCAGCAGTGGTTTAGCGGGAAGCACAGATACGCAGTATTTT. The encoded protein is CASSGLAGSTDTQYF.

V usage is TRBV7-9 and J usage is TRBJ1-4, with D maybe TRBD1 (5 bases). The germline V gene encodes CDR1 SEHNR and CDR2 FQNEAQ (reference sequence). The CDR3 is 16 residues long. Trimming shortened V by 3 bases and J by 8 bases, and 19 bases separated the two germline ends. CDR3 sequence reads: CASSFGGTANLEKLFF. In DNA form, the CDR3 reads TGTGCCAGCAGCTTCGGGGGAACGGCGAATTTGGAAAAACTGTTTTTT.

The gene calls are TRBV30 and TRBJ1-4, with no clear D. Germline assignment: CDR1 GTSNPN and CDR2 SVGIG (reference sequence). V was pared by 5 bases and J by 6 bases, with 10 bases between. The CDR3 sequence is 12 residues long. Here the CDR3 reads CAWDSGDEKLFF. In DNA form, the CDR3 reads TGTGCCTGGGATTCCGGAGATGAAAAACTGTTTTTT.

The chain combines TRBV4-1 with TRBJ2-2; D is undetermined. V lost 2 bases and J 1 base, leaving 11 bases between the germline ends. The CDR3 is 16 residues long. Germline CDR1 MGHRA, CDR2 YSYEKL. The CDR3 spells CASSQLRVVNTGELFF. The CDR3 DNA follows: TGCGCCAGCAGCCAATTAAGGGTAGTGAACACCGGGGAGCTGTTTTTT.

The chain is built from TRBV25-1 and TRBJ2-5, with D tentatively TRBD1 or TRBD2 (7 bases each). The CDR3 spans 16 residues. V lost 1 base and J lost 2, with 14 bases in between. From germline, CDR1 is MGHDK and CDR2 SYGVNS. CDR3 loop: CASSEFRGGRQETQYF. The CDR3 DNA reads TGTGCCAGCAGTGAATTCAGGGGGGGAAGGCAAGAGACCCAGTACTTC.

This chain uses TRBV5-1 with TRBJ2-3; no clear D gene. The CDR3 length is 13 residues. CDR1 is SGHRS, CDR2 YFSETQ, per germline. V was trimmed by 0 bases and J by 5 bases, leaving 7 bases between them. The DNA of the CDR3 is TGCGCCAGCAGCTTGGCCAGTATAGATACGCAGTATTTT. It translates to CASSLASIDTQYF. The full variable domain, rest sourced from reference TRBV5-1 and TRBJ2-3, is KAGVTQTPRYLIKTRGQQVTLSCSPISGHRSVSWYQQTPGQGLQFLFEYFSETQRNKGNFPGRFSGRQFSNSRSEMNVSTLELGDSALYLCASSLASIDTQYFGPGTRLTVL.

The genes are TRBV6-5 and TRBJ2-1, with 11 bases lining up with TRBD2. The CDR3 length is 15 residues. With 4 bases clipped from V and 6 bases from J, the junction kept 5 bases outside the gene matches. CDR1 and CDR2 (germline): MNHEY, SVGAGI. CDR3 in DNA: TGTGCCAGCAGTTTTCTAGCGGGAGGCTTCAATGAGCAGTTCTTC. It is translated as CASSFLAGGFNEQFF.